Following are 27 T cell receptor beta chains from one sample sequenced in a study of T cells in tuberculosis (dated by TCRdb to 2016 to 2018). PBMC were thawed, rested overnight, stained with a GMM-loaded CD1B tetramer, a Live/Dead dye and anti-CD3, and then sorted on a FACS Aria II. The CD1B tetramers were loaded with C32 glucose monomycolate that had been purified from Rhodococcus equi. Library generation was performed with the immunoSEQ multiplex PCR assay. Here the immuneACCESS table is served through TCRdb, limited to in-frame sequences with V and J called. Missing clones are a known gap in these copies; in checked studies unresolved V genes cover under half, and the rest lacks a known reason. Here the sample has some 90,000 clones; more than 75% occur a single time. Of the sample, over 1.5% is held by the ten largest clones. Input material: CD1b-GMM tetramer-negative cells sorted from PBMCs. The cell subset or site tag for this specimen amounts to: T cells not binding CD1B-GMM tetramer, sorted from same donor. The receptor set was obtained from an adult woman with latent tuberculosis.

The gene calls are TRBV30 and TRBJ2-5, with D tentatively TRBD2 (5 bases). V was pared by 4 bases and J by 1 base, with 19 bases between. The CDR3 is made up of 16 amino acids. CDR1 and CDR2 (germline): GTSNPN, SVGIG (reference sequence). The CDR3 DNA follows: TGTGCCTGGAATTCGGGGTTAGTGTTCGCCCAAGAGACCCAGTACTTC. Residues: CAWNSGLVFAQETQYF.

The gene calls are TRBV29-1 and TRBJ1-1; D gene ambiguous. The CDR3 covers 14 residues. Trimming cost V 1 base and J 0 bases, with 9 bases left between them. CDR1 is SQVTM and CDR2 is ANQGSEA in the germline V gene. The DNA for the CDR3 is TGCAGCGTTGAAGTGGGAGGGATGAACACTGAAGCTTTCTTT. Its protein product is CSVEVGGMNTEAFF.

This chain joins TRBV12-5 and TRBJ2-1; the D gene is possibly TRBD1 (5 bases). This CDR3 comprises 14 residues. V was cut by 2 bases and J by 7 bases, with 12 bases left in between. Germline V lookup: CDR1 LGHNT, CDR2 FRNRAP. Here the CDR3 reads CASGLYRSGNEQFF. For the CDR3, the DNA is TGTGCTAGTGGTTTGTACAGGTCCGGTAATGAGCAGTTCTTC.

This clone was detected a few times. This chain joins TRBV7-9 and TRBJ2-7; D is undetermined. The CDR3 is made up of 13 amino acids. V shed 3 bases and J shed 6 bases, with 12 bases lying between them. Germline V gene lookup returns CDR1 SEHNR and CDR2 FQNEAQ (reference sequence). CDR3 nucleotides: TGTGCCAGCAGCTTGGTCGGGTCGGCCGAGCAGTACGTC. Its translation: CASSLVGSAEQYV.

The V call is TRBV11-2, the J call TRBJ2-1, with D maybe TRBD2 (6 bases). The CDR3 extends over 16 amino acids. Germline assignment: CDR1 SGHAT and CDR2 FQNNGV. Trimming removed 2 bases from V and 5 bases from J, with 16 bases in between. CDR3 amino acids: CASSLRAGLSNNEQFF. The DNA for the CDR3 is TGTGCCAGCAGCTTACGCGCGGGACTGTCGAACAATGAGCAGTTCTTC.

This clone was observed a single time. The chain combines TRBV11-2 with TRBJ1-1; TRBD1 matches 10 bases. The CDR3 extends over 18 amino acids. Unmatched junction bases numbered 19, after V lost 5 bases and J lost 7 bases. In germline, CDR1 is SGHAT, CDR2 FQNNGV. This CDR3 reads CASSTTGTGDWGFREAFF. Written as DNA, the CDR3 is TGTGCCAGCAGCACAACCGGGACAGGGGATTGGGGGTTTCGTGAAGCTTTCTTT. The full variable domain, in which reference TRBV11-2 and TRBJ1-1 provide the parts outside the CDR3, is EAGVAQSPRYKIIEKRQSVAFWCNPISGHATLYWYQQILGQGPKLLIQFQNNGVVDDSQLPKDRFSAERLKGVDSTLKIQPAKLEDSAVYLCASSTTGTGDWGFREAFFGQGTRLTVV.

The chain couples TRBV28 to TRBJ2-3; 15 bases are a match to TRBD2. Germline lookup yields CDR1 MDHEN and CDR2 SYDVKM. With V trimmed by 6 bases and J by 0 bases, 7 bases remained unmatched. The CDR3 has 18 amino acids. The chain's CDR3 is CASSQGLAGGTSTDTQYF. The CDR3, as DNA: TGTGCCAGCAGCCAGGGACTAGCGGGGGGTACTAGCACAGATACGCAGTATTTT.

The rearrangement uses TRBV4-1 and TRBJ2-1, with 7 bases aligning to TRBD2. Germline assignment: CDR1 MGHRA and CDR2 YSYEKL. Trimming at V came to 0 bases and at J to 2 bases, leaving 1 base not matched to a gene. The length of the CDR3 is 15 residues. The CDR3 DNA is TGCGCCAGCAGCCAAGAGGGGACTACCTACAATGAGCAGTTCTTC. This codes for CASSQEGTTYNEQFF.

CDR3 nucleotides: TGTGCCAGCAGCTTGGAGGGGACTGAAGCTTTCTTT. It specifies CASSLEGTEAFF. J is TRBJ1-1 and V is TRBV5-6; tentative D call: TRBD1 (5 bases). This CDR3 is built from 12 residues. V lost 0 bases and J lost 5, with 5 bases in between. Germline-derived CDR1 and CDR2 are SGHDT and YYEEEE.

The rearrangement joins TRBV10-2 to TRBJ1-2, with a tentative D call TRBD1 (6 bases). V was pared by 1 base and J by 4 bases, with 10 bases between. Germline V gives CDR1 WSHSY, CDR2 SAAADI. The CDR3 has 14 amino acids. The CDR3 is CASSEFAGAYGYTF. DNA for the CDR3: TGCGCCAGCAGTGAGTTTGCAGGGGCCTATGGCTACACCTTC.

The CDR3 coding sequence is TGTGCCAGCAGTGCTAAGCCGGGGATGAACACTGAAGCTTTCTTT. It translates to CASSAKPGMNTEAFF. V is TRBV6-1 and J is TRBJ1-1; D unresolved. V was trimmed by 4 bases and J by 0 bases, leaving 12 bases between them. CDR3 length equals 15 residues. Germline V CDR1 and CDR2: MNHNS, SASEGT.

The chain is built from TRBV2 and TRBJ2-3; D perhaps matches TRBD2 (7 bases). Germline V gives CDR1 SNHLY, CDR2 FYNNEI. The germline V and J ends were trimmed by 3 bases and 8 bases, with 21 bases remaining between them. This CDR3 contains 16 residues. The CDR3 DNA reads as TGTGCCAGCAGTGACTTGGTAGTAGGGGGGGGAGGTACGCAGTATTTT. Protein: CASSDLVVGGGGTQYF.

The gene calls are TRBV9 and TRBJ2-7; 7 positions agree with TRBD2. This CDR3 contains 17 residues. Germline trimming cut 0 bases from V and 3 bases from J; bases unmatched to any gene: 12. Per germline, CDR1 SGDLS and CDR2 YYNGEE. The CDR3 DNA sequence: TGTGCCAGCAGCGTAGAAAACGCGGGGGTTACGTGCTACGAGCAGTACGTC. Translating gives CASSVENAGVTCYEQYV.

J is TRBJ2-1 and V is TRBV7-3; D is unresolved. The CDR3 loop spans 15 amino acids. Per the germline V gene, CDR1 is SGHTA and CDR2 is FQGTGA. Trimming cost V 4 bases and J 0 bases, with 10 bases left between them. For the CDR3, the DNA is TGTGCCAGCAGCTCCCAACCGAGCTCCTACAATGAGCAGTTCTTC. The encoded protein is CASSSQPSSYNEQFF. Based on the CDR3 plus reference TRBV7-3 and TRBJ2-1, the full variable domain is GAGVSQTPSNKVTEKGKYVELRCDPISGHTALYWYRQSLGQGPEFLIYFQGTGAADDSGLPNDRFFAVRPEGSVSTLKIQRTERGDSAVYLCASSSQPSSYNEQFFGPGTRLTVL.

The J gene is TRBJ1-2, the V gene TRBV11-2, with TRBD1 matching over 7 bases. There are 16 residues in the CDR3. V dropped 4 bases and J dropped 7; count of bases not matched to a gene: 15. Per the germline V gene, CDR1 is SGHAT and CDR2 is FQNNGV. CDR3 protein: CASSSLAGQSPFGYTF. The CDR3 DNA follows: TGTGCCAGCAGCTCTCTAGCGGGACAGAGCCCATTTGGCTACACCTTC. The whole variable domain, remainder taken from reference TRBV11-2 and TRBJ1-2, is EAGVAQSPRYKIIEKRQSVAFWCNPISGHATLYWYQQILGQGPKLLIQFQNNGVVDDSQLPKDRFSAERLKGVDSTLKIQPAKLEDSAVYLCASSSLAGQSPFGYTFGSGTRLTVV.

The chain recombines TRBV19 with TRBJ2-1; weak D call: TRBD1 (7 bases). CDR1 is LNHDA and CDR2 is SQIVND in the germline V gene (reference sequence). V was trimmed by 2 bases and J by 4 bases, leaving 21 bases between them. CDR3 size: 18 residues. The CDR3 sequence: CASSINRGRSGAYNEQFF. The CDR3 nucleotides read TGTGCCAGTAGTATAAACAGGGGCCGTAGCGGAGCGTACAATGAGCAGTTCTTC.

V is TRBV7-2 and J is TRBJ2-3; 7 bases fit TRBD2. With 1 base clipped from V and 2 bases from J, the junction kept 3 bases outside the gene matches. Germline lookup yields CDR1 SGHTA and CDR2 FQGNSA. The CDR3 extends over 15 amino acids. Here the CDR3 DNA reads TGTGCCAGCAGCTTAGACGGGACTAACACAGATACGCAGTATTTT. It yields the protein CASSLDGTNTDTQYF.

This sequence joins TRBV4-3 and TRBJ2-3, with 10 nucleotides matching TRBD2. The V gene's germline CDR1 is LGHNA and CDR2 YSLEER. Unmatched junction bases numbered 6, after V lost 3 bases and J lost 0 bases. The CDR3 extends over 17 amino acids. CDR3 coding DNA: TGCGCCAGCAGCCACGGACTAGCGGCTCCTAGCACAGATACGCAGTATTTT. Translation gives CASSHGLAAPSTDTQYF.

The chain is built from TRBV7-8 and TRBJ1-1; a possible D gene is TRBD1 (6 bases). The CDR3 contains 12 residues. Germline V lookup: CDR1 SGHVS, CDR2 FQNEAQ. V was clipped by 8 bases and J by 2 bases, with 9 bases between them. CDR3 region: CASWGRNTEAFF. The CDR3 DNA is TGTGCCAGCTGGGGGCGAAACACTGAAGCTTTCTTT.

The V and J genes are TRBV14 and TRBJ2-5, with D possibly being TRBD1 (5 bases). The DNA matches TRBJ2-7 better at its end, which makes the J call doubtful. CDR1 and CDR2 (germline): SGHDN, FVKESK. This CDR3 is built from 15 residues. CDR3 coding DNA: TGTGCCAGCAGCCAAGATCTCAGGGTAAGGGCCGAGCAGTACTTC. Amino acids: CASSQDLRVRAEQYF.

The chain has TRBV28 and TRBJ2-7; D not certain. The CDR3 is 12 amino acids. In germline, CDR1 is MDHEN, CDR2 SYDVKM. Trimming removed 4 bases from V and 0 bases from J, with 4 bases in between. The CDR3 bases are TGTGCCAGCAGTTCTAGCTCCTACGAGCAGTACGTC. It yields the protein CASSSSSYEQYV.

This clone was detected a few times. The rearrangement links TRBV29-1 to TRBJ2-5; the match to TRBD2 covers 12 bases. J lost 1 base, V lost 7 bases, and 4 bases had no gene match. Germline V gives CDR1 SQVTM, CDR2 ANQGSEA. The CDR3 is 14 amino acids. CDR3 nucleotides: TGCAGCGCCGCGGGACTAGCGGGCCAAGAGACCCAGTACTTC. It is translated as CSAAGLAGQETQYF.

The chain employs TRBV7-9 and TRBJ1-4, with D hard to call. V was pared by 2 bases and J by 14 bases, with 12 bases between. The CDR3 runs to 12 residues. The V gene's germline CDR1 is SEHNR and CDR2 FQNEAQ (reference sequence). CDR3 bases: TGTGCCAGCAGCTTAAGCGCAAAAACCCTGTTTTTT. It translates to CASSLSAKTLFF.

V and J are TRBV6-4 and TRBJ2-1; 9 bases fit TRBD2. The CDR3 totals 16 residues. The V gene end was trimmed by 3 bases and the J gene end by 3 bases; junction bases not matched to a gene: 6. Germline loops: CDR1 MRHNA, CDR2 SNTAGT. The CDR3 here is CASSELAGAGYNEQFF. CDR3 bases: TGTGCCAGCAGTGAATTAGCGGGGGCAGGCTACAATGAGCAGTTCTTC.

The chain employs TRBV30 and TRBJ1-1, with 7 bases lining up with TRBD1. The V gene end was trimmed by 3 bases and the J gene end by 1 base; junction bases not matched to a gene: 5. The CDR3 sequence is 14 residues long. Germline CDR1 reads GTSNPN; CDR2 reads SVGIG (reference sequence). The CDR3 region has the DNA TGTGCCTGGAGGTCTCGACAGGGGAACACTGAAGCTTTCTTT. Amino acids: CAWRSRQGNTEAFF.

V and J are TRBV5-4 and TRBJ2-7, with 9 bases aligning to TRBD1. CDR1 is SGHNT, CDR2 YYREEE, per germline (reference sequence). CDR3 length equals 14 residues. J gave up 10 bases and V 4 bases, and 12 bases lay outside the gene matches. CDR3 loop: CASSRDRASRDQYF. The CDR3 DNA is TGTGCCAGCAGCCGGGACAGGGCTTCTCGGGATCAGTACTTC.

The chain couples TRBV27 to TRBJ1-2; D possibly corresponds to TRBD1 (5 bases). V lost 5 bases, J lost 3 bases, and 19 bases lay in between. This CDR3 spans 16 amino acids. The germline gives CDR1 MNHEY, CDR2 SMNVEV (reference sequence). The CDR3 bases are TGTGCCAGCAGTCTCAGCGGGAGCAGGGCCCACTATGGCTACACCTTC. Translated, it gives CASSLSGSRAHYGYTF.